This T cell receptor (beta chain) emerged from a study of cytomegalovirus exposure and HLA in healthy donors. As for the study in general: T cells numbering 150 million to 200 million yielded some 120 million unique TCR beta sequences in an earlier analysis. Regarding the study as a whole: Per a prior analysis, the majority of TCR beta V segments were productive roughly 87% or roughly 30% of the time. The authors reported that TCR beta sequences could predict HLA-A and HLA-B alleles. These predictions were accurate for most subjects in the first cohort.

The PCR contained 60 Vbeta and 13 Jbeta primers. TCRdb keeps only in-frame clones here, not all; method: immunoSEQ multiplex PCR. The profile shows 80,000 to 100,000 clones, around 77% of them singletons. This clone was found a few times. The target antigen is unknown. The CDR3 spans 12 residues. CDR1 and CDR2 from the germline V gene are SGHRS and YFSETQ. The V gene lost 5 bases and the J gene lost 5 bases, with 8 bases spanning the gap. This chain links TRBV5-1 with TRBJ2-1; D is unresolved. The sequenced sample was PBMCs. The TCR sequence derives from a middle-aged man in good health and CMV-seronegative. The chain's CDR3 is CASRVADNEQFF. In DNA, the CDR3 is TGCGCCAGCAGAGTAGCAGACAATGAGCAGTTCTTC.